This T cell receptor (beta chain) was found in a study of cytomegalovirus exposure and HLA in healthy donors. With 60 Vbeta and 13 Jbeta primers, the PCR was carried out. This table comes from immunoSEQ multiplex PCR, and its TCRdb copy is limited to in-frame clones, with some not included. The sample lists over 100,000 clones; 77% were seen once. This CDR3 contains 12 residues. Trimming took 6 bases from V and 9 from J; bases not matched to a gene: 5. CDR1 is LNHDA and CDR2 is SQIVND in the germline V gene (reference sequence). What was sequenced was PBMCs. The chain recombines TRBV19 with TRBJ2-1; 7 nucleotides align to TRBD2. The receptor was derived from a man between 35 and 55 years old in good health and CMV-seropositive. The CDR3 nucleotides read TGTGCCAGTAGAGGTTGGGAGGGTGAGCAGTTCTTC. Its protein is CASRGWEGEQFF.